Each of the 9 T cell receptor beta chains below was sequenced from the same sample in a study of T-cell memory formation after mild COVID-19. TCRdb itself ran the 5' RACE reads through MiXCR, one entry per CDR3 protein. Of some 180,000 distinct CDR3 sequences in the sample, about a fifth are singletons; the top ten hold roughly 3.9%. What was sequenced was PBMCs or a T cell subset sorted from them (not recorded which). The receptors were sampled from a young man who had mild COVID-19 (a few samples of this study predate the infection). Cell type and time point are not known.

The chain carries TRBV3-1 and TRBJ1-1; 11 bases line up with TRBD1. CDR1 LGHDT and CDR2 YNNKEL come from the germline V gene (reference sequence). V shed 3 bases, J shed 4 bases, and the junction held 4 bases outside the gene matches. The CDR3 covers 15 residues. The CDR3 reads CASSHTGTGGTEAFF. The CDR3 DNA follows: TGTGCCAGCAGCCATACCGGGACAGGGGGCACTGAAGCTTTCTTT.

The sample holds a few counts of this clonotype. The DNA for the CDR3 is TGTGCTGGGGGCCAGGGGATCAATCAGCCCCAGCATTTT. It is translated as CAGGQGINQPQHF. The chain carries TRBV7-2 and TRBJ1-5, with D perhaps TRBD1 (6 bases). CDR1 and CDR2 (germline): SGHTA, FQGNSA. The CDR3 covers 13 residues.

This clonotype was seen only a few times. V usage is TRBV3-1 and J usage is TRBJ2-1; perhaps TRBD1 as D (6 bases). Germline lookup yields CDR1 LGHDT and CDR2 YNNKEL (reference sequence). The ends were cut back, 1 base at V and 10 bases at J, with 11 bases in the middle. The length of the CDR3 is 13 residues. The CDR3 DNA is TGTGCCAGCAGCCAAGTGGGGGCGAGGGAGCAGTTCTTC. Translating it yields CASSQVGAREQFF.

This clonotype has just a few counts. The genes are TRBV7-9 and TRBJ1-4; D uncertain. CDR3 length: 15 residues. The V gene lost 1 base and the J gene lost 7 bases, with 13 bases spanning the gap. The V gene's germline CDR1 is SEHNR and CDR2 FQNEAQ (reference sequence). CDR3 nucleotides: TGTGCCAGCAGCTTAGGAGGCTCCTGGGGTGAAAAACTGTTTTTT. Encoded protein: CASSLGGSWGEKLFF.

V gene TRBV15 combines with J gene TRBJ2-2; no clear D. The CDR3 contains 15 residues. Trimming left V 2 bases short and J 6 bases short, with 13 bases between. Germline lookup yields CDR1 LNHNV and CDR2 YYDKDF (reference sequence). CDR3 protein: CATSRTTQFPGELFF. The DNA for the CDR3 is TGTGCCACCAGCAGAACGACACAGTTTCCCGGGGAGCTGTTTTTT.

The J gene is TRBJ2-3, the V gene TRBV7-2, with 14 bases matching TRBD2. Germline loops: CDR1 SGHTA, CDR2 FQGNSA. The CDR3 totals 18 residues. V shed 5 bases and J 0 bases; nucleotides not matched to a gene: 7. CDR3 sequence (DNA): TGTGCCAGCAGCCGCCGGACTAGCGGGGGGACTAGCACAGATACGCAGTATTTT. It encodes CASSRRTSGGTSTDTQYF.

This chain joins TRBV4-2 and TRBJ2-3, with D perhaps TRBD2 (5 bases). Germline V CDR1 and CDR2: LGHNA, YNFKEQ. The CDR3 is 14 residues long. V lost 0 bases, J lost 4 bases, and 8 bases lay in between. The CDR3 DNA reads as TGTGCCAGCAGCCAAGATCGGGGATCAGATACGCAGTATTTT. This gives the protein CASSQDRGSDTQYF.

This chain connects TRBV3-1 to TRBJ1-1, with D unresolved. Germline CDR1 LGHDT, CDR2 YNNKEL (reference sequence). The CDR3 runs 15 residues. V lost 0 bases, J lost 1 base, and 9 bases lay in between. The CDR3 spells CASSQESAPNTEAFF. In nucleotides, the CDR3 is TGTGCCAGCAGCCAAGAATCGGCCCCGAACACTGAAGCTTTCTTT.

This clonotype was seen more than once but under ten times. The genes are TRBV5-4 and TRBJ1-1; D may be TRBD1 (5 bases). V lost 4 bases to trimming and J lost 6 bases, with 16 bases between them. Germline V lookup: CDR1 SGHNT, CDR2 YYREEE (reference sequence). The CDR3 spans 14 residues. The CDR3 region has the DNA TGTGCCAGCAGCCCTCGGCCAGGGAAGTCTGAAGCTTTCTTT. Translated, it gives CASSPRPGKSEAFF.